This T cell receptor (beta chain) was retrieved from a study of T cell responses to AZD1222 COVID-19 vaccine. Study-level background: Second-dose schedules of about 4 or about 12 weeks were combined. Whole-study results and caveats: Epitopes outside B.1.351 and B.1.1.7 mutated regions reportedly drew nearly half of spike TCRs. Seropositive at baseline were only a handful of AZD1222 recipients. With dominance at 160-218 and 743-854, vaccine-associated CD4 TCRs spanned spike.

This CDR3 spans 15 amino acids. The germline V and J ends were trimmed by 2 bases and 1 base, with 11 bases remaining between them. Germline V gene data show CDR1 as MDHEN and CDR2 as SYDVKM. With respect to this clone: Its antigen remains unknown.

Repertoires were generated with immunoSEQ multiplex PCR, while TCRdb's copy carries only in-frame clones and drops some. The table includes about 83,000 clones, about 83% detected once. The sample here was peripheral blood, taken on day 0 of AZD1222 vaccination. The V gene is TRBV28, the J gene TRBJ1-1; tentative D call: TRBD1 (6 bases). The receptor was derived from an adult in good health. DNA of the CDR3: TGTGCCAGCAGTTTACAGGGGCTGGCGAACACTGAAGCTTTCTTT. As protein: CASSLQGLANTEAFF.